These T cell receptor beta chains were read from a single sample in a study of regulatory and conventional T cells in RAG deficiency. Method: immunoSEQ multiplex PCR; TCRdb's copy keeps in-frame clones and lacks some. The sample lists roughly 20,000 clones, about nine tenths occurring once. In addition, the sample was reused for a study of regulatory T cells.

Sequenced sample: Tregs sorted from blood. The receptor set was obtained from a human donor in good health. Both conserved end residues are trimmed from each CDR3. Each record gives: V gene, CDR3 protein.

TRBV7-9 ASSLVTSNNEQF
TRBV27 ASSLGTSGGIYEQY
TRBV5-3 ARHHPGTRNTEAF
TRBV6-1 ASSESFSSGGSETQY
TRBV28 ASSALTDTQY
TRBV5-4 ASSSFRGQETQY
TRBV25-1 ASSPGTGRTEAF
TRBV14 ASSPRKASGANEQF
TRBV6-5 ASSYSPTNGYT
TRBV28 ASRSLRDRVIYPEAF
TRBV19 ASSIDHRPQTTWEQY
TRBV5-1 ASRLDGRSSYNEQF
TRBV7-9 ASSSPGQVNTEAF
TRBV6-5 ASKPPKGSYEQY
TRBV19 ASSISTGPQH
TRBV6-6 ASSYGQSNSGNTIY
TRBV28 ASSFRDRGAY
TRBV28 ASSLGREGEQF
TRBV28 ASLEGYNTDTQY
TRBV6-5 ASKGGSPYEQY
TRBV5-1 ASSLYQARNNEQF
TRBV7-9 ASSPPGARTVETQY
TRBV5-1 ASLESPMNTEAF
TRBV5-4 ASSLGRVISSPLH
TRBV30 AWSVRTLVQIHTGELF
TRBV9 ASSDTGAGNTIY
TRBV10-2 ASSEDPSGSYEQY
TRBV19 ASRLPNQPQH
TRBV29-1 SAKTGTEAF
TRBV6-5 ASKSDRVDSPLH
TRBV5-4 ASSRPGSFEQF
TRBV4-2 ASSQELGGEQY
TRBV18 ASSPAGGVNEQF
TRBV7-8 ASSLVASGRRSGELF
TRBV27 ASSLLPDRSSTDTQY
TRBV19 ASSNSGGASEQY
TRBV19 ASRRTGQFNYGYT
TRBV5-1 ASSGRDRDNSGNTIY
TRBV5-4 ASSSEGSSPLH
TRBV6-5 ASRKGTVNTEAF
TRBV30 AWTGLAGSSSYEQY
TRBV20-1 SADLAKEQF
TRBV7-8 ASSFKQGAPQPQH
TRBV18 ASSPIGGAGDEQF
TRBV25-1 ASSEYGRERDTQY
TRBV20-1 SARDLWVQY
TRBV9 ASSGGGRETQY
TRBV5-4 ASSSDGNQVYEQY
TRBV18 ASSPPQGRGANVLT
TRBV5-4 ASSLEGTGANVLT